The entry below describes one TCR beta chain. This entry comes from a study of blood T cell repertoires in COVID-19. After removal of 1 base from V and 8 bases from J, the junction contained 4 bases not matched to a gene. This CDR3 region has 14 residues. Per germline, CDR1 SGHTA and CDR2 FQGNSA. Profiling relied on immunoSEQ multiplex PCR, and the TCRdb table lists in-frame clones only, not all of them. The sample includes 150,000 to 180,000 clones, around 90% of them seen just once. The TCR originated in a man aged 50-60 years with acute or convalescent COVID-19. Sequencing used peripheral blood. J is TRBJ2-1 and V is TRBV7-2, with TRBD2 identical over 8 bases. CDR3 bases: TGTGCCAGCAGCTTAGGGGGACTAGTCTATGAGCAGTTCTTC. Its protein is CASSLGGLVYEQFF.